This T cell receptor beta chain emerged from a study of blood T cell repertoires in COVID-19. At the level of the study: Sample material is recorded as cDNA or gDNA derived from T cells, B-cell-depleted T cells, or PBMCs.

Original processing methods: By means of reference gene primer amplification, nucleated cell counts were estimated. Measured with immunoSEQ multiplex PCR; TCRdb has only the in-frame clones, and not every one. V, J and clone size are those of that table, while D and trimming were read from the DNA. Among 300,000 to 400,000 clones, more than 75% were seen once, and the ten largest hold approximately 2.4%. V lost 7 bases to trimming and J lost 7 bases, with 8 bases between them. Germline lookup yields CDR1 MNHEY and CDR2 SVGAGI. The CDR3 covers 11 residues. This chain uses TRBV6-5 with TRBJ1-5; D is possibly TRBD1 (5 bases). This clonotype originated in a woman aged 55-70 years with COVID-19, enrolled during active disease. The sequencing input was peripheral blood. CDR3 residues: CASTEGQPQHF. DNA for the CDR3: TGTGCCAGCACGGAGGGGCAGCCCCAGCATTTT.